One and the same sample provided the 21 T cell receptor beta chains below, sequenced in a study of blood T cell repertoires in COVID-19. Sequenced by immunoSEQ multiplex PCR; TCRdb stores in-frame clones only, minus some. The profile shows around 280,000 clones, under 90% of them singletons. The sample comprised PBMCs or T cells enriched from blood (not recorded which). The receptors come from a middle-aged woman who had recovered from COVID-19.

The rearrangement uses TRBV24-1 and TRBJ1-5; D not resolved. V lost 5 bases, J lost 5 bases, and 9 bases lay in between. CDR3 length: 13 amino acids. CDR1 and CDR2 (germline): KGHDR, SFDVKD. The DNA of the CDR3 is TGTGCCACCAGTGTGCGGCGAGATCAGCCCCAGCATTTT. Translated, it gives CATSVRRDQPQHF.

V usage is TRBV6-1 and J usage is TRBJ2-5; D unresolved. V was pared by 3 bases and J by 4 bases, with 18 bases between. CDR1 MNHNS and CDR2 SASEGT come from the germline V gene. The CDR3 sequence is 16 residues long. In nucleotides, the CDR3 is TGTGCCAGCAGTGAGATGTCTGGAACAGCTCGAGAGACCCAGTACTTC. Its protein is CASSEMSGTARETQYF.

The V call is TRBV27, the J call TRBJ1-2, with TRBD1 as a possible D gene (6 bases). Trimming stripped 10 bases from V and 3 bases from J, with 21 bases between. This CDR3 has 15 amino acids. Germline CDR1 reads MNHEY; CDR2 reads SMNVEV (reference sequence). The CDR3 nucleotides read TGTGCCACCCGGACGGGCGGGGGCGGAGACTATGGCTACACCTTC. Amino acid sequence: CATRTGGGGDYGYTF.

The table lists this clone with a count of one. The V and J genes are TRBV14 and TRBJ2-7; D ambiguous. V was trimmed by 5 bases and J by 1 base, leaving 12 bases between them. The CDR3 has 14 residues. Per the germline V gene, CDR1 is SGHDN and CDR2 is FVKESK. The CDR3 loop is CASSFRGKSYEQYF. CDR3 nucleotide sequence: TGTGCCAGCAGCTTCCGAGGCAAGTCCTACGAGCAGTACTTC.

The chain has TRBV6-5 and TRBJ2-7; maybe TRBD2 (5 bases). Germline V lookup: CDR1 MNHEY, CDR2 SVGAGI. V was shortened by 6 bases and J by 0 bases, with 12 bases between the two germline ends. This CDR3 is 14 amino acids long. CDR3 DNA: TGTGCCAGCAGGGAGGACTTTTCCTCCTACGAGCAGTACTTC. Its translation: CASREDFSSYEQYF.

The rearrangement joins TRBV28 to TRBJ2-2; TRBD2 aligns across 12 bases. Trimming at V came to 6 bases and at J to 8 bases, leaving 13 bases not matched to a gene. This CDR3 comprises 17 residues. The germline gives CDR1 MDHEN, CDR2 SYDVKM. The CDR3: CASSTTRLAGVSGELFF. The CDR3, as DNA: TGTGCCAGCAGCACTACCCGACTAGCGGGAGTTAGTGGGGAGCTGTTTTTT.

The rearrangement joins TRBV7-2 to TRBJ2-7; 8 nucleotides agree with TRBD1. The trim removed 5 bases at V and 7 bases at J, leaving 10 bases unmatched. This CDR3 region has 14 residues. Germline V gives CDR1 SGHTA, CDR2 FQGNSA. CDR3 coding DNA: TGTGCCAGCAGCAAACTCACAGGGGGTGGAGAGCAGTACTTC. Residues: CASSKLTGGGEQYF. Variable domain in full (rest from reference TRBV7-2 and TRBJ2-7): GAGVSQSPSNKVTEKGKDVELRCDPISGHTALYWYRQSLGQGLEFLIYFQGNSAPDKSGLPSDRFSAERTGGSVSTLTIQRTQQEDSAVYLCASSKLTGGGEQYFGPGTRLTVT.

V and J are TRBV27 and TRBJ2-5; 11 bases align to TRBD2. The length of the CDR3 is 17 residues. Germline trimming cut 6 bases from V and 3 bases from J; bases unmatched to any gene: 12. Germline lookup yields CDR1 MNHEY and CDR2 SMNVEV (reference sequence). The CDR3 is CASSPPGRLAGKETQYF. The CDR3 bases are TGTGCCAGCAGCCCCCCGGGAAGACTAGCGGGGAAAGAGACCCAGTACTTC.

The gene calls are TRBV25-1 and TRBJ2-5, with 13 positions matching TRBD2. Germline V CDR1 and CDR2: MGHDK, SYGVNS. V lost 8 bases and J lost 5; bases outside the gene matches: 14. The CDR3 has 17 amino acids. The CDR3 loop reads CASSSVTSGGHRETQYF. CDR3 sequence (DNA): TGTGCCAGCTCCTCCGTGACTAGCGGGGGGCATAGGGAGACCCAGTACTTC.

The chain employs TRBV11-2 and TRBJ2-7; D may be TRBD1 (6 bases). The CDR3 consists of 15 residues. Germline CDR1 is SGHAT and CDR2 is FQNNGV. Trimming left V 6 bases short and J 1 base short, with 16 bases between. In nucleotides, the CDR3 is TGTGCCAGCAGTTATCGCGGACAGTCTTCCTACGAGCAGTACTTC. Encoded protein: CASSYRGQSSYEQYF.

J is TRBJ2-5 and V is TRBV6-5, with a tentative D call TRBD1 (6 bases). The CDR3 runs 14 residues. The germline CDR1 and CDR2 sequences are MNHEY and SVGAGI. Trimming took off 8 bases at V and 4 bases at J, with 17 bases between the two ends. CDR3 sequence (DNA): TGTGCCAGCGAGGGGGTAGGGGTAGGAGAGACCCAGTACTTC. Protein product: CASEGVGVGETQYF.

The J gene is TRBJ1-2, the V gene TRBV30; TRBD1 is a possible D gene (6 bases). The CDR3 extends over 14 amino acids. Trimming removed 3 bases from V and 8 bases from J, with 19 bases in between. Germline V CDR1 and CDR2: GTSNPN, SVGIG (reference sequence). CDR3 coding DNA: TGTGCCTGGAGGGCAGGGGTGGGACCGGGGGGCTACACCTTC. It yields the protein CAWRAGVGPGGYTF. The complete variable domain, with remaining parts taken from reference TRBV30 and TRBJ1-2, reads SQTIHQWPATLVQPVGSPLSLECTVEGTSNPNLYWYRQAAGRGLQLLFYSVGIGQISSEVPQNLSASRPQDRQFILSSKKLLLSDSGFYLCAWRAGVGPGGYTFGSGTRLTVV.

This chain joins TRBV7-9 and TRBJ2-5; tentatively, D is TRBD1 (5 bases). Trimming took 5 bases from V and 2 from J, leaving 21 bases between them. The CDR3 is made up of 17 amino acids. Germline CDR1 reads SEHNR; CDR2 reads FQNEAQ (reference sequence). The chain's CDR3 is CASSLRIRGGLQETQYF. CDR3 nucleotides: TGTGCCAGCAGCCTTCGGATAAGGGGCGGTTTACAAGAGACCCAGTACTTC.

The chain couples TRBV2 to TRBJ2-7; D is undetermined. Germline CDR1 reads SNHLY; CDR2 reads FYNNEI. The CDR3 is 13 residues long. V was shortened by 4 bases and J by 3 bases, with 10 bases between the two germline ends. The CDR3 DNA is TGTGCCAGCAGTGGTGGCCCGGGCTACGAGCAGTACTTC. As protein: CASSGGPGYEQYF.

The gene calls are TRBV7-2 and TRBJ1-2, with D uncertain. Germline V CDR1 and CDR2: SGHTA, FQGNSA. The V gene lost 2 bases and the J gene lost 5 bases, with 9 bases spanning the gap. There are 13 residues in the CDR3. The CDR3 DNA reads TGTGCCAGCAGCTTAAACGGGGTTTATGGCTACACCTTC. Translating it yields CASSLNGVYGYTF.

The chain carries TRBV19 and TRBJ1-2, with 7 positions matching TRBD1. The CDR3 is 15 residues long. CDR1 is LNHDA and CDR2 is SQIVND in the germline V gene (reference sequence). V shed 3 bases and J 4 bases; nucleotides not matched to a gene: 8. Written as DNA, the CDR3 is TGTGCCAGTAGTATCGTCTCAGGGGGGACCTATGGCTACACCTTC. It codes for CASSIVSGGTYGYTF.

The J gene is TRBJ1-2, the V gene TRBV3-1 (or the pseudogene TRBV3-2); 8 positions agree with TRBD1. V was pared by 4 bases and J by 5 bases, with 6 bases of the junction left unmatched. CDR1 and CDR2 from the germline V gene are LGHDT and YNNKEL (reference sequence). The CDR3 is 14 residues long. The CDR3 sequence is CASSRRGQWYGYTF. In DNA, the CDR3 is TGTGCCAGCAGCCGCAGGGGGCAATGGTATGGCTACACCTTC.

The V call is TRBV5-4, the J call TRBJ2-1, with TRBD2 matching over 9 bases. This CDR3 spans 17 amino acids. Germline loops: CDR1 SGHNT, CDR2 YYREEE (reference sequence). Trimming removed 4 bases from V and 5 bases from J; junction bases left unmatched: 13. CDR3 residues: CASSHPSSGRMNNEQFF. The DNA for the CDR3 is TGTGCCAGCAGCCACCCGTCCAGCGGGAGGATGAACAATGAGCAGTTCTTC.

The chain links TRBV4-1 to TRBJ1-4, with D possibly being TRBD1 (6 bases). Trimming took off 1 base at V and 0 bases at J, with 21 bases between the two ends. This CDR3 comprises 20 residues. Germline CDR1 is MGHRA and CDR2 is YSYEKL. CDR3 in DNA: TGCGCCAGCAGCCAAGGGGATTGGGTAGGACAGTTCGCAACTAATGAAAAACTGTTTTTT. Translation gives CASSQGDWVGQFATNEKLFF.

This CDR3 reads CASSPGLAGLRTDTQYF. CDR3 bases: TGTGCCAGCAGCCCGGGACTAGCGGGACTCCGAACAGATACGCAGTATTTT. J is TRBJ2-3 and V is TRBV5-8; 13 bases agree with TRBD2. V lost 4 bases to trimming and J lost 3 bases; unmatched junction nucleotides: 8. The V gene's germline CDR1 is SGHTS and CDR2 YDEGEE. The CDR3 is 17 residues long. Combining the CDR3 with reference TRBV5-8 and TRBJ2-3 gives the whole variable domain EAGVTQSPTHLIKTRGQQATLRCSPISGHTSVYWYQQALGLGLQFLLWYDEGEERNRGNFPPRFSGRQFPNYSSELNVNALELEDSALYLCASSPGLAGLRTDTQYFGPGTRLTVL.

The J gene is TRBJ2-1, the V gene TRBV7-3; D gene ambiguous. The V gene's germline CDR1 is SGHTA and CDR2 FQGTGA. CDR3 size: 14 residues. With 4 bases removed from V and 4 bases from J, the gap between germline ends came to 11 bases. The CDR3 DNA follows: TGTGCCAGCAGCTCACCCGACTCGTACAATGAGCAGTTCTTC. The encoded protein is CASSSPDSYNEQFF.